The clone carrying this T cell receptor beta chain was seen only once. The sample comes from a study of CD8+ T cells in alopecia areata. RNA extraction and reverse transcription yielded cDNA as sequencing template. The repertoire was sequenced with immunoSEQ multiplex PCR; TCRdb's copy has only in-frame clones and lacks some. This table holds 200,000 to 250,000 clones, about two fifths found once. Trimming left V 5 bases short and J 11 bases short, with 18 bases between. The CDR3 has 13 residues. Germline assignment: CDR1 MNHEY and CDR2 SVGAGI. The treatment is: oral pan-JAK inhibitor, 5-10 mg twice daily.

This specimen was CD4+ T cells sorted from blood, taken between weeks 30 and 35, from a patient treated with tofacitinib. V and J are TRBV6-5 and TRBJ1-1; possible D gene TRBD1, 6 bases. The receptor was derived from a human donor with alopecia areata. CDR3 in amino acids: CASSRAYREAAFF. The CDR3 coding sequence is TGTGCCAGCAGTAGAGCTTACAGGGAGGCGGCTTTCTTT.